One and the same sample provided the 30 T cell receptor beta chains below, sequenced in a study of cytomegalovirus exposure and HLA in healthy donors. Both 60 Vbeta primers and 13 Jbeta primers went into the PCR. The data were produced by immunoSEQ multiplex PCR, yet TCRdb's version contains in-frame clones alone and is incomplete. Altogether roughly 180,000 clones are present, around three quarters being singletons, with the ten largest covering roughly 2%. Sequenced input: PBMCs. All receptors derive from a young woman in good health and CMV-seronegative.

The rearrangement uses TRBV9 and TRBJ2-7; 7 bases line up with TRBD1. Germline trimming cut 0 bases from V and 2 bases from J; bases unmatched to any gene: 5. The CDR3 sequence is 15 residues long. CDR1 SGDLS and CDR2 YYNGEE come from the germline V gene. The CDR3 loop is CASSVGQGVPYEQYF. The DNA for the CDR3 is TGTGCCAGCAGCGTAGGACAGGGAGTCCCCTACGAGCAGTACTTC.

The chain uses TRBV19 and TRBJ2-7; 8 positions match TRBD2. Trimming cost V 4 bases and J 2 bases; bases outside gene matches: 4. This CDR3 is 14 amino acids long. CDR1 and CDR2 (germline): LNHDA, SQIVND (reference sequence). Written as DNA, the CDR3 is TGTGCCAGTAGTACCCCGGGGGGGGCCTACGAGCAGTACTTC. The encoded protein is CASSTPGGAYEQYF. Variable domain in full (rest from reference TRBV19 and TRBJ2-7): DGGITQSPKYLFRKEGQNVTLSCEQNLNHDAMYWYRQDPGQGLRLIYYSQIVNDFQKGDIAEGYSVSREKKESFPLTVTSAQKNPTAFYLCASSTPGGAYEQYFGPGTRLTVT.

V and J are TRBV27 and TRBJ1-1; possibly TRBD1 for D (6 bases). In germline, CDR1 is MNHEY, CDR2 SMNVEV (reference sequence). V lost 0 bases and J 10 bases, leaving 21 bases between the germline ends. The CDR3 contains 16 residues. The CDR3 is CASSLSVMETGLRAFF. The CDR3 coding sequence is TGTGCCAGCAGTTTATCGGTAATGGAGACAGGCTTACGAGCTTTCTTT.

Concerning this clone: At one boundary the junction diverges from the germline segment, which might be a read error. The chain is built from TRBV5-8 and TRBJ1-6; possibly TRBD1 for D (6 bases). Germline V CDR1 and CDR2: SGHTS, YDEGEE. The CDR3 runs 16 residues. CDR3 DNA: TGTGCCAGCAGCTCGAAGACAGGCGGCTATAATTCACCCCCCCACTTT. Protein: CASSSKTGGYNSPPHF.

This clone showed up just once. As the CDR3 is not closed by the conserved phenylalanine or tryptophan, this likely results from a read error. This chain uses TRBV2 with TRBJ2-3, with D possibly being TRBD2 (7 bases). This CDR3 region has 14 residues. The germline V and J ends were trimmed by 4 bases and 4 bases, with 12 bases remaining between them. The germline gives CDR1 SNHLY, CDR2 FYNNEI. For the CDR3, the DNA is TGTGCCAGCAGTGCGGGGGGCGGCGCAGATACGCAGTATGTT. This translates into CASSAGGGADTQYV.

This clone has a single count. This chain uses TRBV13 with TRBJ2-3; TRBD2 aligns across 15 bases. Per the germline V gene, CDR1 is PRHDT and CDR2 is FYEKMQ (reference sequence). V lost 4 bases, J lost 2 bases, and 4 bases stayed unmatched. The CDR3 runs 17 residues. The CDR3, as DNA: TGTGCCAGCAGCTGGGGGACTAGCGGGGGGAACACAGATACGCAGTATTTT. Protein: CASSWGTSGGNTDTQYF.

This chain uses TRBV19 with TRBJ1-2; D not resolved. Trimming left V 5 bases short and J 9 bases short, with 13 bases between. Germline CDR1 is LNHDA and CDR2 is SQIVND (reference sequence). CDR3 length: 12 amino acids. The CDR3 bases are TGTGCCAGTAGTCAGGAGAGGGATAGCTACACCTTC. Its protein is CASSQERDSYTF.

The CDR3 sequence is CASGTAPSSYNEQFF. The DNA of the CDR3 is TGTGCCAGCGGCACAGCACCGAGCTCCTACAATGAGCAGTTCTTC. The chain uses TRBV7-3 and TRBJ2-1; D uncertain. The CDR3 has 15 amino acids. Germline values: CDR1 SGHTA, CDR2 FQGTGA. V lost 8 bases, J lost 0 bases, and 14 bases lay in between.

This sequence joins TRBV7-9 and TRBJ1-2; perhaps TRBD1 as D (5 bases). Between the trimmed V and J ends, which lost 4 bases and 10 bases, there was a span of 13 bases. The CDR3 totals 12 residues. The V gene's germline CDR1 is SEHNR and CDR2 FQNEAQ (reference sequence). The CDR3: CASSWADSVYTF. In DNA form, the CDR3 reads TGTGCCAGCAGCTGGGCCGACAGCGTCTACACCTTC.

The rearrangement links TRBV4-3 to TRBJ2-3, with D unclear. Trimming stripped 0 bases from V and 0 bases from J, with 10 bases between. The CDR3 extends over 16 amino acids. From germline, CDR1 is LGHNA and CDR2 YSLEER. The chain's CDR3 is CASSQDARSSTDTQYF. Here the CDR3 DNA reads TGCGCCAGCAGCCAAGATGCACGGTCTAGCACAGATACGCAGTATTTT.

The V and J genes are TRBV6-6 and TRBJ2-2, with D uncertain. CDR1 and CDR2 (germline): MNHNY, SVGAGI (reference sequence). CDR3 length: 13 amino acids. V dropped 0 bases and J dropped 9 bases, with 8 bases sitting between them. The CDR3 spells CASSYSRFWELFF. As DNA, the CDR3 is TGTGCCAGCAGTTACTCGCGTTTCTGGGAGCTGTTTTTT.

The chain employs TRBV6-5 and TRBJ1-1; possibly TRBD1 for D (5 bases). CDR1 MNHEY and CDR2 SVGAGI come from the germline V gene. The length of the CDR3 is 16 residues. V was shortened by 0 bases and J by 11 bases, with 22 bases between the two germline ends. The CDR3 DNA follows: TGTGCCAGCAGTTACTCCTATCGGGGGTCCGGGGGTAAGGCTTTCTTT. Translating gives CASSYSYRGSGGKAFF.

The V and J genes are TRBV29-1 and TRBJ1-1; 8 positions match TRBD1. J was trimmed by 0 bases and V by 6 bases; bases with no gene match: 3. From germline, CDR1 is SQVTM and CDR2 ANQGSEA. The CDR3 loop spans 13 amino acids. CDR3 DNA: TGCAGCGTCGACAGGGGAATGAACACTGAAGCTTTCTTT. It encodes CSVDRGMNTEAFF.

For the CDR3, the DNA is TGTGCCAGCAGCCCTGGGACAGGGGGTCGCGCTTTCTTT. Translated: CASSPGTGGRAFF. The chain carries TRBV11-1 and TRBJ1-1; 11 nucleotides match TRBD1. The CDR3 length is 13 residues. Germline values: CDR1 SGHAT, CDR2 FQDESV (reference sequence). Losses at the gene ends were 5 bases for V and 11 bases for J; bases not matched to a gene: 7. The full variable domain, completed using reference TRBV11-1 and TRBJ1-1, is EAEVAQSPRYKITEKSQAVAFWCDPISGHATLYWYRQILGQGPELLVQFQDESVVDDSQLPKDRFSAERLKGVDSTLKIQPAELGDSAMYLCASSPGTGGRAFFGQGTRLTVV.

To note about this clone: Germline and junction disagree at one end, which may indicate a read error. The chain employs TRBV7-2 and TRBJ1-1; unclear D gene. Per germline, CDR1 SGHTA and CDR2 FQGNSA. The CDR3 loop spans 12 amino acids. In DNA, the CDR3 is TGTGCCAGCACCTTACCGGAGGATTCGGCTTTCTTT. Amino acids: CASTLPEDSAFF.

A few counts support this clone. V usage is TRBV6-1 and J usage is TRBJ1-1; possible D gene TRBD1, 6 bases. V lost 3 bases and J 10 bases, leaving 18 bases between the germline ends. The CDR3 sequence is 14 residues long. CDR1 is MNHNS, CDR2 SASEGT, per germline. The CDR3 here is CASSEGRSGAAAFF. CDR3 DNA sequence: TGTGCCAGCAGTGAGGGGAGATCAGGGGCCGCAGCTTTCTTT.

This sequence joins TRBV14 and TRBJ1-6, with a possible D match to TRBD1 (6 bases). Germline lookup yields CDR1 SGHDN and CDR2 FVKESK. The CDR3 runs to 19 residues. Trimming shortened V by 1 base and J by 2 bases, and 18 bases separated the two germline ends. This chain's CDR3 is CASSQVQDSLSTYNSPLHF. Written as DNA, the CDR3 is TGTGCCAGCAGCCAAGTTCAGGACAGCCTTAGCACCTATAATTCACCCCTCCACTTT.

The chain carries TRBV12-5 and TRBJ1-5; D is unclear. V was shortened by 1 base and J by 0 bases, with 7 bases between the two germline ends. The CDR3 extends over 15 amino acids. CDR1 and CDR2 from the germline V gene are LGHNT and FRNRAP. CDR3 sequence reads: CASGLGQASNQPQHF. The CDR3 DNA reads TGTGCTAGTGGTTTGGGGCAGGCTAGCAATCAGCCCCAGCATTTT.

This rearrangement joins TRBV18 to TRBJ1-3; D not certain. Germline lookup yields CDR1 KGHSH and CDR2 LQKENI. With 3 bases removed from V and 0 bases from J, the gap between germline ends came to 9 bases. The CDR3 runs 15 residues. The CDR3 here is CASSPSESSGNTIYF. The CDR3 DNA sequence: TGTGCCAGCTCACCTTCGGAGAGCTCTGGAAACACCATATATTTT.

This chain joins TRBV5-6 and TRBJ2-7, with 7 bases identical to TRBD1. Trimming removed 3 bases from V and 4 bases from J; junction bases left unmatched: 4. Germline V CDR1 and CDR2: SGHDT, YYEEEE. The CDR3 is 13 residues long. In DNA, the CDR3 is TGTGCCAGCAGCTCGGACAGGATGTACGAGCAGTACTTC. This codes for CASSSDRMYEQYF. Using reference TRBV5-6 and TRBJ2-7 for the parts outside the CDR3, the full variable domain is DAGVTQSPTHLIKTRGQQVTLRCSPKSGHDTVSWYQQALGQGPQFIFQYYEEEERQRGNFPDRFSGHQFPNYSSELNVNALLLGDSALYLCASSSDRMYEQYFGPGTRLTVT.

The sample holds one count of this clone. The J gene is TRBJ2-3, the V gene TRBV7-8; TRBD2 matches at 10 bases. CDR1 and CDR2 from the germline V gene are SGHVS and FQNEAQ. V was clipped by 2 bases and J by 0 bases; unmatched bases: 2. The CDR3 length is 16 residues. In DNA form, the CDR3 reads TGTGCCAGCAGCTTAATAGCGGGGGGTAGCACAGATACGCAGTATTTT. It is translated as CASSLIAGGSTDTQYF.

The CDR3 DNA reads as TGTGCCTGGAGTGTAGGGGCTAGCGGGGCCACTATAACCATCTCCTACGAGCAGTACTTC. Translated: CAWSVGASGATITISYEQYF. V and J are TRBV30 and TRBJ2-7; 9 bases map to TRBD2. Germline trimming cut 0 bases from V and 0 bases from J; bases unmatched to any gene: 18. In germline, CDR1 is GTSNPN, CDR2 SVGIG (reference sequence). This CDR3 is 20 amino acids long.

This chain connects TRBV7-6 to TRBJ2-1; TRBD2 agrees at 8 bases. CDR3 length: 15 residues. Germline CDR1 SGHVS, CDR2 FNYEAQ. V trimming: 2 bases; J trimming: 6 bases; junction bases outside the gene matches: 6. The CDR3 region has the DNA TGTGCCAGCAGCTTACGGGGGGGCCGAGGCAATGAGCAGTTCTTC. Protein: CASSLRGGRGNEQFF.

This chain links TRBV25-1 with TRBJ1-2; tentatively, D is TRBD1 (5 bases). V shed 4 bases and J shed 1 base, with 16 bases lying between them. There are 16 residues in the CDR3. Germline lookup yields CDR1 MGHDK and CDR2 SYGVNS. The CDR3 protein is CASSGQTDTVNYGYTF. The CDR3 region has the DNA TGTGCCAGCAGTGGCCAGACAGATACTGTTAACTATGGCTACACCTTC.

In this sample, this clone turned up once. The chain combines TRBV21-1 with TRBJ2-7; the D call TRBD1 from the table was never checked on the DNA. TRBV21-1 is a known pseudogene. This CDR3 is 15 amino acids long. The CDR3 coding sequence is TGTGCCAGCAGCAAAGAGGGGACAGTTAACTACGAGCAGTACTTC. Protein sequence: CASSKEGTVNYEQYF.

For this clone: Other DNA variants within this sample encode the same CDR3. The gene calls are TRBV2 and TRBJ2-5, with D perhaps TRBD2 (6 bases). CDR1 SNHLY and CDR2 FYNNEI come from the germline V gene. The CDR3 extends over 14 amino acids. V shed 6 bases and J shed 5 bases, with 16 bases lying between them. The CDR3 loop is CASSQSSVGETQYF. In nucleotides, the CDR3 is TGTGCCAGCAGCCAATCTAGCGTCGGGGAGACCCAGTACTTC.

The chain has TRBV30 and TRBJ2-7; maybe TRBD1 (5 bases). The CDR3 is 12 residues long. V shed 3 bases and J shed 2 bases, with 8 bases lying between them. CDR1 is GTSNPN, CDR2 SVGIG, per germline (reference sequence). The CDR3 nucleotides are TGTGCCTGGAGCGCGGACACCTACGAGCAGTACTTC. This gives the protein CAWSADTYEQYF.

The rearrangement uses TRBV7-2 and TRBJ1-2; 10 nucleotides match TRBD1. Germline CDR1 and CDR2: SGHTA and FQGNSA. CDR3 length: 15 amino acids. The trim removed 4 bases at V and 8 bases at J, leaving 10 bases unmatched. CDR3 sequence reads: CASSYFSATGGGYTF. The CDR3 coding sequence is TGTGCCAGCAGCTATTTTTCGGCGACAGGGGGCGGCTACACCTTC.

The chain is built from TRBV30 and TRBJ1-3; D is unclear. Between the trimmed V and J ends, which lost 3 bases and 0 bases, there was a span of 6 bases. Per the germline V gene, CDR1 is GTSNPN and CDR2 is SVGIG (reference sequence). CDR3 length: 13 amino acids. The CDR3 sequence: CAWSGYSGNTIYF. The CDR3 DNA reads as TGTGCCTGGAGCGGGTACTCTGGAAACACCATATATTTT.

This chain joins TRBV14 and TRBJ2-5; D is perhaps TRBD2 (5 bases). Germline V lookup: CDR1 SGHDN, CDR2 FVKESK. Trimming shortened V by 0 bases and J by 5 bases, and 19 bases separated the two germline ends. The CDR3 totals 17 residues. CDR3 DNA sequence: TGTGCCAGCAGCCAAGAGCCTATTGGTCCGGGCGGGGAGACCCAGTACTTC. This translates into CASSQEPIGPGGETQYF.